This TCR beta chain came from a study of T cells in Graves' hyperthyroidism and ophthalmopathy. The CDR3 regions of TCR beta were amplified from RNA transcripts. HTBI primers drove first-round RT-PCR of the TCR CDR3. A single record per CDR3 protein comes from TCRdb applying MiXCR to the multiplex PCR reads. Of around 440,000 distinct CDR3 sequences detected, more than 15% appear once; the ten largest clones hold around 14%. From germline, CDR1 is SGHRS and CDR2 YFSETQ. There are 13 residues in the CDR3. With 4 bases clipped from V and 4 bases from J, the junction kept 3 bases outside the gene matches. This clonotype was found many times.

The rearrangement joins TRBV5-1 to TRBJ2-5, with TRBD2 identical over 8 bases. Sequenced sample: blood. The sequence came from a woman younger than 30 with Graves' hyperthyroidism. The CDR3: CASSTGGGETQYF. As DNA, the CDR3 is TGCGCCAGCAGCACGGGAGGGGGAGAGACCCAGTACTTC.